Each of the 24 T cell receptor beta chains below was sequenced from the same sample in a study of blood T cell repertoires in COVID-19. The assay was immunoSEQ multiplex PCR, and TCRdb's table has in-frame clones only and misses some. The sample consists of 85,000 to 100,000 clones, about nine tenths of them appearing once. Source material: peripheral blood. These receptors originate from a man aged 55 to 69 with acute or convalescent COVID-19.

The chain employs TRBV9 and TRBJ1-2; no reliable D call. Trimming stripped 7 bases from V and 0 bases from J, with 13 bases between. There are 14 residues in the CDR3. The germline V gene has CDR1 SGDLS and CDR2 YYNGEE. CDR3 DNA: TGTGCCAGCTCCCCCGGAGGAACTAACTATGGCTACACCTTC. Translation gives CASSPGGTNYGYTF.

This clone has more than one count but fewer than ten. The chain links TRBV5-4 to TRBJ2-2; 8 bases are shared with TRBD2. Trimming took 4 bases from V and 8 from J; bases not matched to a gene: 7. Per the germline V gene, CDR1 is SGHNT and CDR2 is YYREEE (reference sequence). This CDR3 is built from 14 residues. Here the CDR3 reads CASSPGGPAGELFF. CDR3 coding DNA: TGTGCCAGCAGCCCGGGGGGGCCAGCAGGGGAGCTGTTTTTT.

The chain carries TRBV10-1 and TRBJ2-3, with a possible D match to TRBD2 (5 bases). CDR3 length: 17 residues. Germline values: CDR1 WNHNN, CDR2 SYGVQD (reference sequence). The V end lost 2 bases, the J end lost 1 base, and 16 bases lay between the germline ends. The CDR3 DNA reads TGCGCCAGCAGTGAGAATGAGGGATTAGGAGGCACAGATACGCAGTATTTT. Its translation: CASSENEGLGGTDTQYF.

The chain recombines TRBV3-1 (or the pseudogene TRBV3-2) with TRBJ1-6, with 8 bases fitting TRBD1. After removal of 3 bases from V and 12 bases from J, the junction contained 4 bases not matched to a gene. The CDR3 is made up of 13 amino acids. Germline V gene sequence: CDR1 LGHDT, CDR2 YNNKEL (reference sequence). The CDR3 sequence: CASSQDRVLPLHF. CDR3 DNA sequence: TGTGCCAGCAGCCAGGACAGGGTATTACCCCTCCACTTT.

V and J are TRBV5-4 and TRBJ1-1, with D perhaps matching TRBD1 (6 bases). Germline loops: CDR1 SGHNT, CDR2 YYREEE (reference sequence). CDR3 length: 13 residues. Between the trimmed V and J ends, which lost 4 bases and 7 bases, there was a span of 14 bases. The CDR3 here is CASSITGFNEAFF. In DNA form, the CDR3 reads TGTGCCAGCAGCATTACAGGGTTTAATGAAGCTTTCTTT.

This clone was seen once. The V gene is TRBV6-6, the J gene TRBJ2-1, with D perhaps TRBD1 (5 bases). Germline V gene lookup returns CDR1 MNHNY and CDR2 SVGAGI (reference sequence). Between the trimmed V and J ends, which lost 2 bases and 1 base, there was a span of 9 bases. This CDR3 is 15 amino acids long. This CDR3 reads CASSYPAGSYNEQFF. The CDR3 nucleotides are TGTGCCAGCAGTTACCCGGCAGGGTCCTACAATGAGCAGTTCTTC.

The CDR3 sequence is CASSLDRESHSPLHF. In DNA, the CDR3 is TGTGCCAGCAGCTTAGACAGGGAAAGTCATTCACCCCTCCACTTT. This rearrangement joins TRBV7-2 to TRBJ1-6; D possibly corresponds to TRBD1 (6 bases). The germline CDR1 and CDR2 sequences are SGHTA and FQGNSA. This CDR3 comprises 15 residues. Trimming shortened V by 1 base and J by 8 bases, and 12 bases separated the two germline ends.

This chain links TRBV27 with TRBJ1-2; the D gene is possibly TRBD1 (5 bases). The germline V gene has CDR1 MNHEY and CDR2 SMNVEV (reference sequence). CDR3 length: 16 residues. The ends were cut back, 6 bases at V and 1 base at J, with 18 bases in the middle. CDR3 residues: CASSPGGKIFNYGYTF. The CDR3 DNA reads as TGTGCCAGCAGCCCCGGGGGAAAAATATTTAACTATGGCTACACCTTC.

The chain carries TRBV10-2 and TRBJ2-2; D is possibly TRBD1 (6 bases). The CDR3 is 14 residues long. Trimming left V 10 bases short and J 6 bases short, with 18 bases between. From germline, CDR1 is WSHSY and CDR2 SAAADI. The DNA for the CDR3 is TGCGCCACGTACAGGGAAAGTAGAGCCGGGGAGCTGTTTTTT. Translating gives CATYRESRAGELFF.

CDR3 sequence: CASSYSQGTYEQYF. CDR3 bases: TGTGCCAGCAGTTACTCGCAGGGGACCTACGAGCAGTACTTC. This rearrangement joins TRBV6-6 to TRBJ2-7; D possibly corresponds to TRBD1 (6 bases). The germline V and J ends were trimmed by 0 bases and 2 bases, with 8 bases remaining between them. This CDR3 is built from 14 residues. The V gene's germline CDR1 is MNHNY and CDR2 SVGAGI (reference sequence).

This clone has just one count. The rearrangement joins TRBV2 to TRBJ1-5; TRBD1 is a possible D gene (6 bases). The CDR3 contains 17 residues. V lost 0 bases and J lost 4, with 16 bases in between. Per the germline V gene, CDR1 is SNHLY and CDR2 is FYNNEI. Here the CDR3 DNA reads TGTGCCAGCAGTGAAGCGGTCCCAGGGGTAACGAATCAGCCCCAGCATTTT. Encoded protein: CASSEAVPGVTNQPQHF.

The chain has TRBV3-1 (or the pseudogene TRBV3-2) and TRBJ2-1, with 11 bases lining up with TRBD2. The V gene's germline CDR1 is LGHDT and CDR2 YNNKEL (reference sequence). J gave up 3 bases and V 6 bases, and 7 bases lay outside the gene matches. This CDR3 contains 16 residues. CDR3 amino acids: CASRMGLAENYNEQFF. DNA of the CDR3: TGTGCCAGCAGGATGGGACTAGCGGAGAACTACAATGAGCAGTTCTTC.

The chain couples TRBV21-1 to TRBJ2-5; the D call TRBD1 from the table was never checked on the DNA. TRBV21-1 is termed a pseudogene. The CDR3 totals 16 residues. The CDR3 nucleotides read TGTGCCAGCAGCAACCCCGGGACAGAGAAACAAGAGACCCAGTACTTC. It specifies CASSNPGTEKQETQYF.

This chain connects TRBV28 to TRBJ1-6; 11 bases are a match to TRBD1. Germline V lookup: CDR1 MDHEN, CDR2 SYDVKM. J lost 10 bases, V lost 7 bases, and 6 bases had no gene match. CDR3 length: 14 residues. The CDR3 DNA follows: TGTGCCAGCAAGATCGGACAGGGGGCATCACCCCTCCACTTT. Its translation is CASKIGQGASPLHF.

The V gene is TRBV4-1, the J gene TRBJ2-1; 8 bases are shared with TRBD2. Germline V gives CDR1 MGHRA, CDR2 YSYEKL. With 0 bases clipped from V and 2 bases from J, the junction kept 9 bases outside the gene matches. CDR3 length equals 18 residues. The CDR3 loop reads CASSQDELGLGAYNEQFF. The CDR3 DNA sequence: TGCGCCAGCAGCCAAGATGAACTGGGACTAGGAGCCTACAATGAGCAGTTCTTC.

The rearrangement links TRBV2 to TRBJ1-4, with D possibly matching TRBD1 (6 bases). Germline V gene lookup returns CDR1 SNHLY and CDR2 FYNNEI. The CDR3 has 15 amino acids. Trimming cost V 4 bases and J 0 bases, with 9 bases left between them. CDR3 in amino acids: CASSVDRATNEKLFF. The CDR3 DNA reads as TGTGCCAGCAGTGTGGACAGAGCAACTAATGAAAAACTGTTTTTT.

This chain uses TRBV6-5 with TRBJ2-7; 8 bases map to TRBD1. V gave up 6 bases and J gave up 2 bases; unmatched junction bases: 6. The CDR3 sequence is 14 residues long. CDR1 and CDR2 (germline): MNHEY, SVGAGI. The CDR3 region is CASRRGTGAYEQYV. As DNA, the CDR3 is TGTGCCAGCAGAAGAGGGACAGGTGCCTACGAGCAGTACGTC.

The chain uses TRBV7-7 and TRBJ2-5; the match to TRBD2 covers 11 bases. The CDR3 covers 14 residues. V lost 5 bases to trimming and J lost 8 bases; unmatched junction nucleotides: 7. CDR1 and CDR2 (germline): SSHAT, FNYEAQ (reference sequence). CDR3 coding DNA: TGTGCCAGCAGCCCCACGGGACTAGCGGCCACCCAGTACTTC. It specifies CASSPTGLAATQYF.

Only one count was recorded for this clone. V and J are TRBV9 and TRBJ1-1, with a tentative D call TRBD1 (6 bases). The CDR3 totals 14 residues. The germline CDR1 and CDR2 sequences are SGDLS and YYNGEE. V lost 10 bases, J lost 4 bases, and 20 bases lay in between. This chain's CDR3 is CARRRGGAGTEAFF. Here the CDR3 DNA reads TGTGCCCGCCGCCGGGGGGGGGCGGGCACTGAAGCTTTCTTT. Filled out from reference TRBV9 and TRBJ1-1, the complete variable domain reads DSGVTQTPKHLITATGQRVTLRCSPRSGDLSVYWYQQSLDQGLQFLIQYYNGEERAKGNILERFSAQQFPDLHSELNLSSLELGDSALYFCARRRGGAGTEAFFGQGTRLTVV.

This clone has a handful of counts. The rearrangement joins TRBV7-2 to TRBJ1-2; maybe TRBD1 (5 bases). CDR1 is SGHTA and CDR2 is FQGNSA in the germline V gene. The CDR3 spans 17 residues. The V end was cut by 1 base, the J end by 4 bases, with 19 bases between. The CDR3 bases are TGTGCCAGCAGCTTAGTCCACGACAATAGGGGTCTCTATGGCTACACCTTC. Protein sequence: CASSLVHDNRGLYGYTF.

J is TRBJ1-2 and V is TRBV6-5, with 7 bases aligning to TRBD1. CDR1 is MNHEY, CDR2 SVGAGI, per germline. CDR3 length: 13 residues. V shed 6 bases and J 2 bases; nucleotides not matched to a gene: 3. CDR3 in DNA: TGTGCCAGCAGGGAGACAGGGAACTATGGCTACACCTTC. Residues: CASRETGNYGYTF.

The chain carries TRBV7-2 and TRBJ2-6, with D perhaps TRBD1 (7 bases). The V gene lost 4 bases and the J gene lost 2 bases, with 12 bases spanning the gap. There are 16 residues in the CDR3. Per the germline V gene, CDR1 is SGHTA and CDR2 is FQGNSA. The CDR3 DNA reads TGTGCCAGCAGCTCCCCCAGGGGGGCTGGGGCCAACGTCCTGACTTTC. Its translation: CASSSPRGAGANVLTF.

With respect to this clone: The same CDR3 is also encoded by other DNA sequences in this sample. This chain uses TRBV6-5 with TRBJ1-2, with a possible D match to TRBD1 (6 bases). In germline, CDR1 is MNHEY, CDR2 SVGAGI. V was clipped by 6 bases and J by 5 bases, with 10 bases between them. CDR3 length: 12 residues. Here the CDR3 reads CASSLRGYGYTF. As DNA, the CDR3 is TGTGCCAGCAGCCTCAGGGGATATGGCTACACCTTC.

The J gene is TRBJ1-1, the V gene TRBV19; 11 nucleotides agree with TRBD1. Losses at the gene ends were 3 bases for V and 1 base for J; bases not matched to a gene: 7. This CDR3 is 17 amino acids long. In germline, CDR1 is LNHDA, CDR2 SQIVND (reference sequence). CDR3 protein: CASSIRTGGDGNTEAFF. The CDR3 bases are TGTGCCAGTAGTATCAGGACAGGGGGCGATGGGAACACTGAAGCTTTCTTT.